This T cell receptor beta chain was sequenced in a study of T cell responses to AZD1222 COVID-19 vaccine. Germline loops: CDR1 MDHEN, CDR2 SYDVKM. The germline V and J ends were trimmed by 1 base and 10 bases, with 8 bases remaining between them. This CDR3 is 12 amino acids long. The table came from immunoSEQ multiplex PCR; TCRdb's copy has only in-frame clones and leaves some out. The data contain 100,000 to 150,000 clones, about 89% of them singletons. Findings and caveats of the study: CD4 TCRs associated with vaccination spanned spike, dominating at 160-218 and 743-854.

On this clone: The antigen remains unidentified.

The genes are TRBV28 and TRBJ2-4; no clear D. The sample consisted of peripheral blood, taken on day 0 of AZD1222 vaccination. The clonotype originates from an adult in good health. CDR3 sequence (DNA): TGTGCCAGCAGTTTATTAGGGCAAATTCAGTACTTC. Translated, it gives CASSLLGQIQYF.